This passage covers 10 T cell receptor beta chains from one sample sequenced in a study of CD4 T cells in relation to SARS-CoV-2 and coronaviruses. Data came from immunoSEQ multiplex PCR; TCRdb stores just in-frame clones and leaves some out. Of about 35,000 clones detected, around three quarters appear once; the ten largest clones hold approximately 20%. Which antigens these TCRs recognize remains unknown. Sequences were obtained from memory CD4+ T cells from PBMCs, cultured in vitro. The source of these receptors is an adult with COVID-19.

In DNA form, the CDR3 reads TGTGCCAGCAGTTCCCTACAGGGATCCTACGAGCAGTACTTC. It specifies CASSSLQGSYEQYF. The gene calls are TRBV6-5 and TRBJ2-7; D possibly corresponds to TRBD1 (6 bases). Trimming shortened V by 4 bases and J by 1 base, and 11 bases separated the two germline ends. The CDR3 runs 14 residues. Germline V gives CDR1 MNHEY, CDR2 SVGAGI.

The chain is built from TRBV4-3 and TRBJ2-1; 15 nucleotides agree with TRBD2. The CDR3 extends over 17 amino acids. Germline CDR1 LGHNA, CDR2 YSLEER. J was trimmed by 6 bases and V by 1 base; bases with no gene match: 4. The CDR3 spells CASSQGTSGRAFNEQFF. The CDR3 region has the DNA TGCGCCAGCAGCCAAGGGACTAGCGGGAGGGCCTTCAATGAGCAGTTCTTC.

This clone was recorded only once. The chain recombines TRBV6-2 or TRBV6-3 with TRBJ2-7; D unresolved. The CDR3 runs to 17 residues. V shed 2 bases and J shed 1 base, with 18 bases lying between them. The germline V gene has CDR1 MNHEY and CDR2 SVGEGT. CDR3 bases: TGTGCCAGCAGTTACCCCCGAACAGTAAAAACATCCTACGAGCAGTACTTC. It codes for CASSYPRTVKTSYEQYF.

This sequence joins TRBV4-1 and TRBJ2-5; a weak D match, TRBD2 (6 bases). Germline V gene data show CDR1 as MGHRA and CDR2 as YSYEKL. This CDR3 region has 14 residues. V gave up 3 bases and J gave up 5 bases, with 13 bases separating them. This chain's CDR3 is CASSQKGLLETQYF. CDR3 sequence (DNA): TGCGCCAGCAGCCAGAAAGGACTACTGGAGACCCAGTACTTC.

The CDR3 bases are TGTGCCAGCAGTTTATACCAGGGGGCCCAGGGCAATGAAAAACTGTTTTTT. This gives the protein CASSLYQGAQGNEKLFF. The chain recombines TRBV28 with TRBJ1-4; TRBD1 matches 8 bases. Germline values: CDR1 MDHEN, CDR2 SYDVKM. J gave up 5 bases and V 1 base, and 9 bases lay outside the gene matches. The CDR3 covers 17 residues.

V gene TRBV27 combines with J gene TRBJ2-2; a possible D gene is TRBD2 (7 bases). The CDR3 sequence is 15 residues long. Germline V gene data show CDR1 as MNHEY and CDR2 as SMNVEV (reference sequence). Trimming took off 7 bases at V and 0 bases at J, with 12 bases between the two ends. The CDR3 coding sequence is TGTGCCAGCACCCTGGGGGGGCCGAACACCGGGGAGCTGTTTTTT. Its protein product is CASTLGGPNTGELFF.

The V and J genes are TRBV9 and TRBJ2-2; tentatively, D is TRBD1 (6 bases). Germline lookup yields CDR1 SGDLS and CDR2 YYNGEE. This CDR3 is 16 amino acids long. V lost 4 bases and J lost 0, with 13 bases in between. The CDR3 DNA reads as TGTGCCAGCAGCCCGAGACAGGAAACGAACACCGGGGAGCTGTTTTTT. Translated, it gives CASSPRQETNTGELFF.

This chain links TRBV30 with TRBJ2-2; D possibly corresponds to TRBD2 (5 bases). Germline V lookup: CDR1 GTSNPN, CDR2 SVGIG (reference sequence). The CDR3 extends over 13 amino acids. V was pared by 0 bases and J by 7 bases, with 9 bases between. The CDR3 loop reads CAWSVTRGGELFF. The DNA for the CDR3 is TGTGCCTGGAGTGTAACTAGAGGCGGGGAGCTGTTTTTT.

This clone has a handful of counts. The chain carries TRBV3-1 (or the pseudogene TRBV3-2) and TRBJ2-1; D call uncertain. V dropped 0 bases and J dropped 10 bases, with 16 bases sitting between them. The germline V gene encodes CDR1 LGHDT and CDR2 YNNKEL (reference sequence). The CDR3 is 15 residues long. CDR3 sequence (DNA): TGTGCCAGCAGCCAAGATCGCAATTTCGGCAAGGAGCAGTTCTTC. Protein product: CASSQDRNFGKEQFF.

The chain couples TRBV15 to TRBJ2-3, with 7 bases that match TRBD1. V dropped 5 bases and J dropped 2; count of bases not matched to a gene: 10. CDR1 and CDR2 (germline): LNHNV, YYDKDF (reference sequence). There are 16 residues in the CDR3. The CDR3: CATSLQGGVITDTQYF. The DNA for the CDR3 is TGTGCCACCAGCCTCCAAGGGGGCGTAATCACAGATACGCAGTATTTT.